Sequencing of this TCR beta chain was carried out in a study of glioma-infiltrating T cells. Trimming cost V 0 bases and J 1 base; bases outside gene matches: 1. Germline lookup yields CDR1 SGHTA and CDR2 FQGNSA. The length of the CDR3 is 16 residues. Using RNA template, CDR3s of TCR alpha and beta were amplified with iRepertoire arm-PCR. One-step reverse transcription and amplification started from around 100-400 ng of tissue mRNA or PBMC total RNA. MiXCR, applied by TCRdb to the multiplex PCR reads, yields one record per CDR3 protein. Of approximately 110,000 distinct CDR3 sequences in the sample, approximately 25% were seen once. This clonotype was observed at least ten times. Its specificity is not known. Points from the study as a whole: Above-expected tissue-blood divergence occurred in all gliomas, most in low-grade ones. CDR3 overlap between tissue and blood was very small.

This clonotype originated in a human donor with low-grade glioma or glioblastoma, undergoing nonglioma brain surgery, or in good health (not recorded which). The sequencing sample was made of glioma tissue, nonneoplastic brain tissue, or PBMCs (not recorded which). The chain is built from TRBV7-2 and TRBJ2-7, with TRBD2 identical over 12 bases. CDR3 loop: CASSLAGTSGSYEQYF. CDR3 nucleotide sequence: TGTGCCAGCAGCTTAGCGGGGACTAGCGGGTCCTACGAGCAGTACTTC.